Below are 28 T cell receptor beta chains sequenced from a single sample in a study of T-cell memory formation after mild COVID-19 listed by TCRdb under 2021. Library method: 5' RACE. The reads were generated on an Illumina NovaSeq 6000. The raw public reads went through TCRdb reprocessing: fastp at Q25, MiXCR clone calling, in-frame beta chains kept. Each entry is one CDR3 protein sequence, shown with its most common DNA and genes. This sample lists approximately 410,000 distinct CDR3 sequences; 23% were detected once. Less than 15% of the sample goes to the ten largest clones. The sequenced material came from PBMCs or a T cell subset sorted from them (not recorded which). The origin of the receptors is an adult woman who had mild COVID-19 (a few samples of this study predate the infection). The sample titles of this study are shuffled in the database, so cell type and time point are left out; the donor was told from shared clones.

The chain combines TRBV18 with TRBJ1-3; perhaps TRBD1 as D (6 bases). This CDR3 is 15 amino acids long. Trimming left V 3 bases short and J 0 bases short, with 9 bases between. CDR1 KGHSH and CDR2 LQKENI come from the germline V gene. The CDR3 nucleotides read TGTGCCAGCTCACCCTGGACAGCCTCTGGAAACACCATATATTTT. Protein product: CASSPWTASGNTIYF.

This clonotype was counted a few times. The chain employs TRBV12-5 and TRBJ2-7, with D maybe TRBD2 (5 bases). CDR3 length: 15 residues. The V gene's germline CDR1 is LGHNT and CDR2 FRNRAP. The V end lost 6 bases, the J end lost 2 bases, and 17 bases lay between the germline ends. The CDR3 region has the DNA TGTGCTAGTGGCCCAAAGGCACTAGTCCCCTACGAGCAGTACTTC. It is translated as CASGPKALVPYEQYF.

The chain recombines TRBV30 with TRBJ1-1; D remains ambiguous. Germline-derived CDR1 and CDR2 are GTSNPN and SVGIG (reference sequence). Trimming cost V 0 bases and J 7 bases, with 6 bases left between them. The CDR3 length is 11 residues. The CDR3 loop is CAWSVPGEAFF. The CDR3, as DNA: TGTGCCTGGAGTGTCCCGGGTGAAGCTTTCTTT. The complete variable domain, with remaining parts taken from reference TRBV30 and TRBJ1-1, reads SQTIHQWPATLVQPVGSPLSLECTVEGTSNPNLYWYRQAAGRGLQLLFYSVGIGQISSEVPQNLSASRPQDRQFILSSKKLLLSDSGFYLCAWSVPGEAFFGQGTRLTVV.

The J gene is TRBJ2-5, the V gene TRBV7-9, with D possibly TRBD1 on 6 matching bases. There are 14 residues in the CDR3. The germline CDR1 and CDR2 sequences are SEHNR and FQNEAQ (reference sequence). The V end lost 1 base, the J end lost 3 bases, and 9 bases lay between the germline ends. The CDR3 DNA reads as TGTGCCAGCAGCTTAGTCCGGACAGAAGAGACCCAGTACTTC. This gives the protein CASSLVRTEETQYF.

This clonotype has more than one count but fewer than ten. This chain connects TRBV19 to TRBJ2-2, with a tentative D call TRBD2 (5 bases). Trimming removed 7 bases at V and 4 bases at J, with 16 bases between. This CDR3 spans 15 amino acids. Germline V lookup: CDR1 LNHDA, CDR2 SQIVND (reference sequence). This CDR3 is CASTLKNGGTGELFF. In DNA, the CDR3 is TGTGCCAGTACTCTTAAAAATGGAGGCACCGGGGAGCTGTTTTTT.

This clonotype was observed a single time. The chain is built from TRBV4-3 and TRBJ2-1; 16 bases are shared with TRBD2. Unmatched junction bases numbered 12, after V lost 0 bases and J lost 1 base. This CDR3 is 22 amino acids long. The germline V gene encodes CDR1 LGHNA and CDR2 YSLEER. CDR3 in DNA: TGCGCCAGCAGCCAAGATATCTTTGCGGGACTAGCGGGAGGGAGGTCCTACAATGAGCAGTTCTTC. It is translated as CASSQDIFAGLAGGRSYNEQFF.

This clonotype was picked up a small number of times. The chain carries TRBV6-5 and TRBJ2-7; D remains unclear. Trimming shortened V by 6 bases and J by 9 bases, and 15 bases separated the two germline ends. Germline V gives CDR1 MNHEY, CDR2 SVGAGI. The CDR3 is 12 residues long. The CDR3, as DNA: TGTGCCAGCAGCAGCTTAACCTGGACGCAGTACTTC. Encoded protein: CASSSLTWTQYF.

This clonotype was seen at least ten times. The chain combines TRBV12-3 or TRBV12-4 with TRBJ2-1, with TRBD2 matching over 7 bases. This CDR3 has 15 amino acids. J gave up 2 bases and V 9 bases, and 10 bases lay outside the gene matches. Written as DNA, the CDR3 is TGTGCCAGTACTAAGGCGGGAGTAGCCTACAATGAGCAGTTCTTC. This encodes CASTKAGVAYNEQFF.

The table lists this clonotype with a count of one. This chain joins TRBV7-2 and TRBJ2-7; TRBD1 matches 9 bases. The germline V gene has CDR1 SGHTA and CDR2 FQGNSA. The CDR3 contains 13 residues. Germline trimming cut 3 bases from V and 6 bases from J; bases unmatched to any gene: 3. The DNA for the CDR3 is TGTGCCAGCAGCTTGACAGGGGGATTCGAGCAGTACTTC. It specifies CASSLTGGFEQYF. Filled out from reference TRBV7-2 and TRBJ2-7, the complete variable domain reads GAGVSQSPSNKVTEKGKDVELRCDPISGHTALYWYRQSLGQGLEFLIYFQGNSAPDKSGLPSDRFSAERTGGSVSTLTIQRTQQEDSAVYLCASSLTGGFEQYFGPGTRLTVT.

The chain recombines TRBV12-3 or TRBV12-4 with TRBJ2-1, with TRBD1 matching 7 bases. This CDR3 contains 14 residues. V gave up 8 bases and J gave up 5 bases; unmatched junction bases: 9. CDR3 in amino acids: CASLNGQVNNEQFF. The DNA of the CDR3 is TGTGCCAGCCTCAACGGACAGGTAAACAATGAGCAGTTCTTC.

The CDR3 loop reads CASSYSIAEPPNTQYF. The CDR3 nucleotides are TGTGCCAGCAGTTACTCGATAGCGGAACCTCCAAATACGCAGTATTTT. This chain uses TRBV6-5 with TRBJ2-3; D might be TRBD2 (6 bases). V lost 0 bases and J 7 bases, leaving 17 bases between the germline ends. CDR1 and CDR2 from the germline V gene are MNHEY and SVGAGI. CDR3 length equals 16 residues.

This clonotype has at least ten counts. The chain employs TRBV25-1 and TRBJ2-5, with 8 bases that match TRBD1. V shed 1 base, J shed 7 bases, and the junction held 11 bases outside the gene matches. This CDR3 spans 16 amino acids. Germline-derived CDR1 and CDR2 are MGHDK and SYGVNS. CDR3 DNA sequence: TGTGCCAGCAGTGAATCGAGACAGGGGCCAGAGTGGACCCAGTACTTC. Residues: CASSESRQGPEWTQYF.

The chain is built from TRBV29-1 and TRBJ2-7; 8 bases align to TRBD1. Germline V CDR1 and CDR2: SQVTM, ANQGSEA. With 5 bases clipped from V and 3 bases from J, the junction kept 6 bases outside the gene matches. The CDR3 covers 13 residues. CDR3 region: CSVPGTGDYEQYF. The CDR3 DNA sequence: TGCAGCGTTCCTGGGACAGGCGACTACGAGCAGTACTTC.

This clonotype was seen only a few times. The genes are TRBV3-1 and TRBJ2-3, with 11 bases aligning to TRBD2. The CDR3 runs 18 residues. Germline CDR1 LGHDT, CDR2 YNNKEL (reference sequence). Trimming cost V 0 bases and J 1 base; bases outside gene matches: 6. CDR3 DNA sequence: TGTGCCAGCAGCCAAGAGGGGCTAGCGGGAGGCGGCACAGATACGCAGTATTTT. The encoded protein is CASSQEGLAGGGTDTQYF.

The sample holds a few counts of this clonotype. The chain joins TRBV3-1 to TRBJ2-5, with 7 nucleotides matching TRBD2. J gave up 2 bases and V 2 bases, and 8 bases lay outside the gene matches. Germline CDR1 is LGHDT and CDR2 is YNNKEL (reference sequence). The CDR3 contains 16 residues. Here the CDR3 DNA reads TGTGCCAGCAGCCAAAGGCATAGCGGGTTGCAAGAGACCCAGTACTTC. It codes for CASSQRHSGLQETQYF.

V and J are TRBV24-1 and TRBJ1-1; 7 bases agree with TRBD1. V lost 4 bases, J lost 7 bases, and 8 bases stayed unmatched. The CDR3 extends over 14 amino acids. CDR1 KGHDR and CDR2 SFDVKD come from the germline V gene. CDR3 bases: TGTGCCACCAGTGACCACAACAGGGACAGTGAAGCTTTCTTT. This encodes CATSDHNRDSEAFF.

This sequence joins TRBV9 and TRBJ2-1; 8 bases line up with TRBD2. The CDR3 totals 15 residues. From germline, CDR1 is SGDLS and CDR2 YYNGEE. Losses at the gene ends were 4 bases for V and 8 bases for J; bases not matched to a gene: 11. This CDR3 reads CASSPNYGLADEQFF. The CDR3 nucleotides read TGTGCCAGCAGCCCTAATTACGGACTAGCTGATGAGCAGTTCTTC. The variable domain in full, with the rest retrieved from reference TRBV9 and TRBJ2-1, is DSGVTQTPKHLITATGQRVTLRCSPRSGDLSVYWYQQSLDQGLQFLIQYYNGEERAKGNILERFSAQQFPDLHSELNLSSLELGDSALYFCASSPNYGLADEQFFGPGTRLTVL.

CDR3 coding DNA: TGCGCCAGCAGCTTGATGGCAGCGAACACCGGGGAGCTGTTTTTT. Translating gives CASSLMAANTGELFF. V usage is TRBV5-1 and J usage is TRBJ2-2; no reliable D call. The CDR3 consists of 15 residues. CDR1 SGHRS and CDR2 YFSETQ come from the germline V gene. The germline V and J ends were trimmed by 1 base and 0 bases, with 7 bases remaining between them. The full variable domain, its missing parts supplied by reference TRBV5-1 and TRBJ2-2, is KAGVTQTPRYLIKTRGQQVTLSCSPISGHRSVSWYQQTPGQGLQFLFEYFSETQRNKGNFPGRFSGRQFSNSRSEMNVSTLELGDSALYLCASSLMAANTGELFFGEGSRLTVL.

V and J are TRBV6-1 and TRBJ2-5; D is uncertain. With 3 bases removed from V and 7 bases from J, the gap between germline ends came to 12 bases. CDR1 is MNHNS and CDR2 is SASEGT in the germline V gene. CDR3 length: 13 residues. DNA for the CDR3: TGTGCCAGCAGTGATATGAGCTCCGGGACCCAGTACTTC. Residues: CASSDMSSGTQYF.

The table lists this clonotype with many counts. The chain combines TRBV7-9 with TRBJ2-7; D may be TRBD2 (5 bases). Per germline, CDR1 SEHNR and CDR2 FQNEAQ (reference sequence). Trimming shortened V by 8 bases and J by 3 bases, and 11 bases separated the two germline ends. The CDR3 contains 12 residues. CDR3 DNA: TGTGCCAGCTCCAGCCGGGGCTACGAGCAGTACTTC. Translation: CASSSRGYEQYF.

J is TRBJ2-2 and V is TRBV29-1; perhaps TRBD2 as D (7 bases). The CDR3 loop spans 13 amino acids. The germline V gene has CDR1 SQVTM and CDR2 ANQGSEA. Trimming pared 4 bases from V and 7 bases from J, leaving 13 bases between. The CDR3 DNA sequence: TGCAGCGTTGGAGGGGGGGCTTTCGGGGAGCTGTTTTTT. It specifies CSVGGGAFGELFF.

This clonotype was seen a few times. The rearrangement joins TRBV7-2 to TRBJ1-2, with D unresolved. The germline V gene has CDR1 SGHTA and CDR2 FQGNSA. V lost 4 bases to trimming and J lost 2 bases, with 11 bases between them. This CDR3 contains 14 residues. CDR3 in amino acids: CASSSTVPNYGYTF. The CDR3 DNA reads TGTGCCAGCAGCTCCACAGTCCCGAACTATGGCTACACCTTC.

The count of this clonotype is one. The CDR3 sequence: CSVQTGRNSPLHF. CDR3 sequence (DNA): TGCAGCGTCCAGACAGGCCGTAATTCACCCCTCCACTTT. J is TRBJ1-6 and V is TRBV29-1, with D possibly matching TRBD1 (6 bases). The V gene lost 6 bases and the J gene lost 6 bases, with 12 bases spanning the gap. Per the germline V gene, CDR1 is SQVTM and CDR2 is ANQGSEA. CDR3 length equals 13 residues.

In its sample, this clonotype was seen a few times. V is TRBV10-3 and J is TRBJ2-2; D may be TRBD1 (6 bases). V gave up 6 bases and J gave up 7 bases, with 15 bases separating them. Per the germline V gene, CDR1 is ENHRY and CDR2 is SYGVKD. This CDR3 spans 14 amino acids. This chain's CDR3 is CAIRQGQDIGELFF. The CDR3 DNA is TGTGCCATCAGGCAGGGGCAGGATATCGGGGAGCTGTTTTTT.

The chain uses TRBV7-9 and TRBJ2-1, with TRBD2 identical over 8 bases. Germline V lookup: CDR1 SEHNR, CDR2 FQNEAQ (reference sequence). The CDR3 runs to 15 residues. V shed 7 bases, J shed 0 bases, and the junction held 5 bases outside the gene matches. CDR3 DNA: TGTGCCAGCATAGGCGGGAGGAGCTCCTACAATGAGCAGTTCTTC. Protein: CASIGGRSSYNEQFF. The variable domain in full, with the rest retrieved from reference TRBV7-9 and TRBJ2-1, is DTGVSQNPRHKITKRGQNVTFRCDPISEHNRLYWYRQTLGQGPEFLTYFQNEAQLEKSRLLSDRFSAERPKGSFSTLEIQRTEQGDSAMYLCASIGGRSSYNEQFFGPGTRLTVL.

This clonotype has only a few counts. The CDR3 DNA follows: TGTGCCAGCAGTTTATCGCGGAGGGAGATGAACACTGAAGCTTTCTTT. Translation: CASSLSRREMNTEAFF. This sequence joins TRBV12-3 or TRBV12-4 and TRBJ1-1; D is unresolved. The CDR3 contains 16 residues. The V end was cut by 2 bases, the J end by 0 bases, with 13 bases between.

The rearrangement joins TRBV5-1 to TRBJ2-5; 8 bases agree with TRBD2. The CDR3 has 14 residues. Trimming at V came to 2 bases and at J to 6 bases, leaving 6 bases not matched to a gene. Germline loops: CDR1 SGHRS, CDR2 YFSETQ. This CDR3 reads CASSFLAGGKTQYF. The CDR3 bases are TGCGCCAGCAGCTTTTTGGCGGGAGGAAAGACCCAGTACTTC.

This clonotype has only a few counts. The chain joins TRBV6-4 to TRBJ2-7; TRBD1 is a possible D gene (6 bases). CDR1 is MRHNA, CDR2 SNTAGT, per germline. Trimming removed 10 bases from V and 4 bases from J, with 17 bases in between. The CDR3 consists of 13 residues. The CDR3 region has the DNA TGTGCCAAATCTCAGGGGACGCTATACGAGCAGTACTTC. This codes for CAKSQGTLYEQYF.